This TCR beta chain derives from a study of CD8 T cells in ankylosing spondylitis. General observations from the study: The disease-linked clones had a CD8+ phenotype and low blood frequencies.

This clonotype was seen many times. As yet, its antigen is unknown. One entry per CDR3 protein results from TCRdb running MiXCR on the 5' RACE reads. The data contain under 300,000 distinct CDR3 sequences, 9.5% to 12% of them singletons. V was cut by 2 bases and J by 6 bases, with 8 bases left in between. The CDR3 extends over 13 amino acids. The germline V gene has CDR1 SGHRS and CDR2 YFSETQ. The chain has TRBV5-1 and TRBJ2-2; D is possibly TRBD1 or TRBD2 (5 bases each). This clonotype was sampled from a male donor with ankylosing spondylitis or in good health (not recorded which). The specimen sequenced was blood, either unsorted or a sorted T cell fraction (not recorded which). This CDR3 is CASSFRDPGELFF. Here the CDR3 DNA reads TGCGCCAGCAGCTTTAGGGACCCCGGGGAGCTGTTTTTT. Full variable domain (remainder filled in from reference TRBV5-1 and TRBJ2-2): KAGVTQTPRYLIKTRGQQVTLSCSPISGHRSVSWYQQTPGQGLQFLFEYFSETQRNKGNFPGRFSGRQFSNSRSEMNVSTLELGDSALYLCASSFRDPGELFFGEGSRLTVL.